This T cell receptor beta chain was observed in a study of shared clonotypes between healthy human individuals. Only in-frame clones appear in the TCRdb table, and some are missing; sequencing was by immunoSEQ multiplex PCR. The table lists about 1 million clones, roughly 75% of them singletons. The germline CDR1 and CDR2 sequences are MNHNS and SASEGT. This CDR3 spans 12 amino acids. V lost 6 bases, J lost 5 bases, and 10 bases lay in between. The V gene is TRBV6-1, the J gene TRBJ2-5; possibly TRBD1 for D (5 bases). This clonotype was obtained from a man between 18 and 35 years old in good health. Sequencing input: memory CD4+ T cells sorted from blood. Subset: CD45RA-negative fraction. The CDR3 DNA follows: TGTGCCAGCAGGCTGGGGCTGGAGACCCAGTACTTC. This translates into CASRLGLETQYF.